The clone carrying this T cell receptor beta chain appeared once. The repertoire was sequenced with immunoSEQ multiplex PCR; TCRdb's copy has only in-frame clones and lacks some. The profile shows 110,000 or so clones, 80% to 90% of them singletons. The data belong to a study of blood T cell repertoires in COVID-19. The wider study: PBMCs, B-cell-depleted T cells, or T cells provided the cDNA or gDNA that made up the material.

J gave up 4 bases and V 5 bases, and 5 bases lay outside the gene matches. CDR1 is SEHNR, CDR2 FQNEAQ, per germline (reference sequence). This CDR3 has 14 amino acids. Material: peripheral blood. The receptor was derived from a woman between 45 and 65 years old with acute or convalescent COVID-19. V usage is TRBV7-9 and J usage is TRBJ2-1, with 7 bases fitting TRBD2. CDR3 region: CASSPWGGYNEQFF. The CDR3 nucleotides read TGTGCCAGCAGCCCCTGGGGGGGTTACAATGAGCAGTTCTTC.